The 4 T cell receptor beta chains reported below all come from one sample, sequenced in a study of blood T cell repertoires in COVID-19. The table came from immunoSEQ multiplex PCR; TCRdb's copy has only in-frame clones and leaves some out. The repertoire holds under 85,000 clones, 82% seen once, with about 38% in the top ten. Specimen: peripheral blood. These receptors were obtained from a human donor in a cohort sampled during active COVID-19.

In this sample, this clone turned up a few times. The V gene is TRBV7-3, the J gene TRBJ2-6; D perhaps matches TRBD1 (5 bases). The germline V and J ends were trimmed by 2 bases and 0 bases, with 11 bases remaining between them. The CDR3 length is 17 residues. CDR1 and CDR2 from the germline V gene are SGHTA and FQGTGA. The CDR3 nucleotides read TGTGCCAGCAGCTTAGCAGGGTACAGCTCTGGGGCCAACGTCCTGACTTTC. It yields the protein CASSLAGYSSGANVLTF.

V is TRBV27 and J is TRBJ1-2, with D perhaps matching TRBD1 (5 bases). The CDR3 contains 14 residues. Trimming removed 10 bases from V and 3 bases from J, with 18 bases in between. CDR1 is MNHEY, CDR2 SMNVEV, per germline (reference sequence). CDR3 sequence (DNA): TGTGCCACCGATTCCCCGGGGGATCACTATGGCTACACCTTC. It codes for CATDSPGDHYGYTF.

The chain has TRBV2 and TRBJ1-2, with TRBD1 matching over 9 bases. The CDR3 totals 13 residues. Germline trimming cut 11 bases from V and 2 bases from J; bases unmatched to any gene: 6. Germline V gene data show CDR1 as SNHLY and CDR2 as FYNNEI. Here the CDR3 reads CALQGAANYGYTF. For the CDR3, the DNA is TGTGCCTTACAGGGGGCAGCCAACTATGGCTACACCTTC.

The gene calls are TRBV5-3 and TRBJ1-5; 8 positions agree with TRBD1. TRBV5-3 is an ORF, and what it does is uncertain. The CDR3 totals 14 residues. V shed 7 bases and J 2 bases; nucleotides not matched to a gene: 5. CDR3 in DNA: TGTGCCAGATCCACAGGGGGAGGCAATCAGCCCCAGCATTTT. This gives the protein CARSTGGGNQPQHF.